This T cell receptor (beta chain) was sequenced in a study of T cell responses to AZD1222 COVID-19 vaccine. The ends were cut back, 3 bases at V and 6 bases at J, with 13 bases in the middle. Germline values: CDR1 SGHAT, CDR2 FQNNGV. The CDR3 extends over 14 amino acids. Sequenced by immunoSEQ multiplex PCR; TCRdb stores in-frame clones only, minus some. Of around 150,000 clones in the sample, approximately 85% were seen once. This sequence joins TRBV11-2 and TRBJ2-3, with D maybe TRBD1 (6 bases). The starting material was peripheral blood, obtained 28 days after the second dose of the MenACWY control vaccine. The receptor's source is an adult who received the MenACWY meningococcal vaccine as a control. In nucleotides, the CDR3 is TGTGCCAGCAGCTTGACAGGCGGCTTGGATACGCAGTATTTT. Its protein product is CASSLTGGLDTQYF.